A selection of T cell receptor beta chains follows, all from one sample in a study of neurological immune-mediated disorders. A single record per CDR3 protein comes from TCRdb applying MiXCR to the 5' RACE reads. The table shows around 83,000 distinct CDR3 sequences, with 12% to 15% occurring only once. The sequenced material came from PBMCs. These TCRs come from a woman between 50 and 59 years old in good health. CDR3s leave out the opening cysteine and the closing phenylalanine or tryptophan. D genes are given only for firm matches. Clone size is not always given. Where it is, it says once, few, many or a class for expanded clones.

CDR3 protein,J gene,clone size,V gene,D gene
ASSPQAGSQEAF,TRBJ1-1,many,TRBV25-1,.
ASSSANEKLF,TRBJ1-4,many,TRBV5-1,.
ASSLRQRGQAIGETQY,TRBJ2-5,many,TRBV5-5,TRBD2
ASSLVQGNSPLH,TRBJ1-6,many,TRBV5-1,.
ASSQGTSSSGANVLT,TRBJ2-6,many,TRBV4-2,TRBD2
ASSFWDSLYEQY,TRBJ2-7,.,TRBV5-6,TRBD1
ASSLPGQAGTSSYNEQF,TRBJ2-1,.,TRBV5-1,.
ASSLGTGQLNSPLH,TRBJ1-6,many,TRBV5-1,TRBD1
ASSLSGPGTPYEQY,TRBJ2-7,many,TRBV7-2,.
SAKSTGNQPQH,TRBJ1-5,many,TRBV20-1,.
ASSLTGSTGANVLT,TRBJ2-6,many,TRBV5-1,.
ASSPRTGGDTEAF,TRBJ1-1,many,TRBV7-3,TRBD1
ASSFGRAAGPTGELF,TRBJ2-2,many,TRBV5-1,TRBD2
AISRTVPNYGYT,TRBJ1-2,few,TRBV10-3,.
ASKSSWENYEQY,TRBJ2-7,many,TRBV6-5,.
ASSTDRGFHEQY,TRBJ2-7,many,TRBV12-3/TRBV12-4,TRBD1
ASSQGGNQPQH,TRBJ1-5,many,TRBV3-1,.
ASSLEAGGFGANVLT,TRBJ2-6,many,TRBV5-1,TRBD2
SAFVWTVEQF,TRBJ2-1,.,TRBV20-1,.
ASRFRAWTGELF,TRBJ2-2,many,TRBV7-3,.
ASSYARGSDEQY,TRBJ2-7,many,TRBV7-2,.
SAWDPSFSGTSPLH,TRBJ1-6,many,TRBV20-1,.
ASSLASGDTDTQY,TRBJ2-3,many,TRBV5-1,.
ASSSETGANMNTEAF,TRBJ1-1,few,TRBV7-9,TRBD1
SFRDTYTGELF,TRBJ2-2,many,TRBV29-1,.
ASSPGLQIGYNEQF,TRBJ2-1,.,TRBV4-1,.
ASSVGGSPADTQY,TRBJ2-3,many,TRBV9,.
ASSLNGVRLAAIAGQY,TRBJ2-5,medium-sized,TRBV5-1,TRBD2
ASSFDRDSYNEQF,TRBJ2-1,many,TRBV11-2,TRBD1
ASSGQGYGYT,TRBJ1-2,many,TRBV12-3/TRBV12-4,TRBD1
ASSSPYKTYEQY,TRBJ2-7,many,TRBV7-9,.
ASSPPGDRRSL,TRBJ1-2,many,TRBV18,.
ASSQVREGGYT,TRBJ1-2,many,TRBV14,.
ASSYVDPGQNQPQH,TRBJ1-5,many,TRBV6-5,TRBD1